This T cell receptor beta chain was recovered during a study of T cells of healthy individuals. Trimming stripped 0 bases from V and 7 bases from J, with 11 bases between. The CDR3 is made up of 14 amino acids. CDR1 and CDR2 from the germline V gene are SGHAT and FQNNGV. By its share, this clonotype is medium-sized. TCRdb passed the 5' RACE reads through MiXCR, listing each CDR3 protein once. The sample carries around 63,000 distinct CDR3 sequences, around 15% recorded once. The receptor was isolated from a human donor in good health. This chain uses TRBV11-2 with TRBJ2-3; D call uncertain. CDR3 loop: CASSLEVSDNTQYF. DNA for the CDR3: TGTGCCAGCAGCTTAGAGGTTTCCGACAATACGCAGTATTTT.